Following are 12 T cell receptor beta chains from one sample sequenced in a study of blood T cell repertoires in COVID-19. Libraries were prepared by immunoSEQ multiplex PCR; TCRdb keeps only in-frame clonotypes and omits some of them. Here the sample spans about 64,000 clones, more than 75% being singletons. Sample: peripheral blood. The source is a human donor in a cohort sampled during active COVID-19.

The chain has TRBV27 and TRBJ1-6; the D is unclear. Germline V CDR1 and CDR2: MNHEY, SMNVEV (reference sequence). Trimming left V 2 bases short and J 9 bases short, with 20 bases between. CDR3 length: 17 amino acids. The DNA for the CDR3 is TGTGCCAGCAGTTTAACGGTACGGGGAAATTTCGCTTCACCCCTCCACTTT. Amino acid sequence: CASSLTVRGNFASPLHF.

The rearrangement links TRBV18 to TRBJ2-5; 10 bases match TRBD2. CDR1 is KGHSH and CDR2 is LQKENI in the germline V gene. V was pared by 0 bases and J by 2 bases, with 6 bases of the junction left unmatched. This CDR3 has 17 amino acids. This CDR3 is CASSPPLGLADQETQYF. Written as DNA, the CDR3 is TGTGCCAGCTCACCACCGTTAGGACTAGCGGATCAAGAGACCCAGTACTTC.

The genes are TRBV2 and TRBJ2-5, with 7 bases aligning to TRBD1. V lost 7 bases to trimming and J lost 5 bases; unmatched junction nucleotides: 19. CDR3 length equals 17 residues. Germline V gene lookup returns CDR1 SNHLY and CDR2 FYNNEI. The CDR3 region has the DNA TGTGCCAGCACCACCCGAGGGGGCGTGATCTTGCGGGAGACCCAGTACTTC. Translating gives CASTTRGGVILRETQYF.

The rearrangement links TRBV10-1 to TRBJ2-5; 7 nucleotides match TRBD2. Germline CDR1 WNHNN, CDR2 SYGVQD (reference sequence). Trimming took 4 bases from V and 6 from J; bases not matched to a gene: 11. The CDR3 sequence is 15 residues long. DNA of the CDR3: TGCGCCAGCAGTGTGGCAGCGGGAATCGGGAAGACCCAGTACTTC. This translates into CASSVAAGIGKTQYF.

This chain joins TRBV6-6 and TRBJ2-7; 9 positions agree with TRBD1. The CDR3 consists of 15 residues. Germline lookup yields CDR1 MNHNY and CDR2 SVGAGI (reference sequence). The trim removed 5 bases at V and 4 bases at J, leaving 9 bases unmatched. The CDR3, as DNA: TGTGCCAGCAGTAAGGGGACAGGGTTTAAGTACGAGCAGTACTTC. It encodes CASSKGTGFKYEQYF.

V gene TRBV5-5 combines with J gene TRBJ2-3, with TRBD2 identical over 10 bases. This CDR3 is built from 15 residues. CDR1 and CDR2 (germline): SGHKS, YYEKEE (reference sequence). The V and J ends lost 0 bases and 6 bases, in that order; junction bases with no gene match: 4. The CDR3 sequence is CASSLEAGGPDTQYF. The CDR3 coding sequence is TGTGCCAGCAGCTTGGAAGCGGGGGGGCCCGATACGCAGTATTTT. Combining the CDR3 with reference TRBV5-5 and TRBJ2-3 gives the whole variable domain DAGVTQSPTHLIKTRGQQVTLRCSPISGHKSVSWYQQVLGQGPQFIFQYYEKEERGRGNFPDRFSARQFPNYSSELNVNALLLGDSALYLCASSLEAGGPDTQYFGPGTRLTVL.

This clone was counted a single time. In DNA, the CDR3 is TGTGCCAGCAGCTTAGTACATCCTCCCCATCGTGGCTACGAGCAGTACTTC. It is translated as CASSLVHPPHRGYEQYF. The J gene is TRBJ2-7, the V gene TRBV7-9; no clear D. This CDR3 spans 17 amino acids. Trimming removed 1 base at V and 3 bases at J, with 19 bases between. CDR1 is SEHNR and CDR2 is FQNEAQ in the germline V gene (reference sequence).

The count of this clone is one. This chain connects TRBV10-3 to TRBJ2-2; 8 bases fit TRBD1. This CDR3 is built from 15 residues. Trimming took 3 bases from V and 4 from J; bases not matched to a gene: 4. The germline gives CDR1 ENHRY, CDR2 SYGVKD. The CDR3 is CAISDGQGTTGELFF. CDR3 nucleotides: TGTGCCATCAGTGACGGACAGGGAACCACCGGGGAGCTGTTTTTT.

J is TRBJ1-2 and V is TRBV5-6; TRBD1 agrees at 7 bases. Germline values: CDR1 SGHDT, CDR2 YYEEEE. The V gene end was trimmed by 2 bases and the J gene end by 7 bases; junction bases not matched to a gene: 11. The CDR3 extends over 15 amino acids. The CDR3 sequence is CASSFRLGQARGYTF. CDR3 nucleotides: TGTGCCAGCAGCTTCAGATTAGGACAGGCTCGTGGCTACACCTTC. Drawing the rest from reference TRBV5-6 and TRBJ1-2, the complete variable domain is DAGVTQSPTHLIKTRGQQVTLRCSPKSGHDTVSWYQQALGQGPQFIFQYYEEEERQRGNFPDRFSGHQFPNYSSELNVNALLLGDSALYLCASSFRLGQARGYTFGSGTRLTVV.

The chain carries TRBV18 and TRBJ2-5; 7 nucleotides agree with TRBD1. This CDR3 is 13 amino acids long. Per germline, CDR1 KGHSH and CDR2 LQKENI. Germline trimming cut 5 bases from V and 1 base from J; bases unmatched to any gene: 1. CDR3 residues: CASSGDSQETQYF. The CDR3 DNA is TGTGCCAGCTCAGGGGACAGCCAAGAGACCCAGTACTTC.

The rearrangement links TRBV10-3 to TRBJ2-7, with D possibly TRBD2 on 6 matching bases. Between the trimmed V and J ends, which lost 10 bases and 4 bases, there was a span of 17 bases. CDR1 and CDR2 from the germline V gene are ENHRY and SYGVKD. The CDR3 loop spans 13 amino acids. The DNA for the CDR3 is TGTGCCACATCACTAGCCCGAGAGTACGAGCAGTACGTC. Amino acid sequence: CATSLAREYEQYV.

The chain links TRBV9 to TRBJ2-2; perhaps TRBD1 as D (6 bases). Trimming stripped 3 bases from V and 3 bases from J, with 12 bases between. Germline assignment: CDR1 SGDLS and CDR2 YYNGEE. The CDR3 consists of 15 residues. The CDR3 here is CASSAQKGDTGELFF. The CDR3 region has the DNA TGTGCCAGCAGCGCCCAGAAGGGGGACACCGGGGAGCTGTTTTTT.